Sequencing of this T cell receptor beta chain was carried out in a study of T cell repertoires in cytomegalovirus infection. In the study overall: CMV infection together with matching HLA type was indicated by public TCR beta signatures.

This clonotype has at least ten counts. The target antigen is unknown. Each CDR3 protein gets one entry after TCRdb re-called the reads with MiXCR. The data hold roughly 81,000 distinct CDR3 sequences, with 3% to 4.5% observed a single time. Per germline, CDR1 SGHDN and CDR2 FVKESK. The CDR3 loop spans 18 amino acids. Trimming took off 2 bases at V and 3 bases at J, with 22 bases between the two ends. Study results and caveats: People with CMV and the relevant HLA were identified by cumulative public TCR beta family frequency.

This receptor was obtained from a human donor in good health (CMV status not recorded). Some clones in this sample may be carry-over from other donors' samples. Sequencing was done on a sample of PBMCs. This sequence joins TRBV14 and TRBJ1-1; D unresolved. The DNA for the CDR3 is TGTGCCAGCAGCCAAAGTTTTAGGGTAGGTAGGGTACACACTGAAGCTTTCTTT. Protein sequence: CASSQSFRVGRVHTEAFF.